Each of the 2 T cell receptor beta chains below was sequenced from the same sample in a study of CD8+CD57+ T cells in acquired aplastic anemia. Genomic DNA provided the template from which TCR beta VDJ and CDR3 profiles were obtained. TCRdb passed the reads through MiXCR, listing each CDR3 protein once. The sample has tens of thousands of distinct CDR3 sequences, 55% to 75% seen once. What was sequenced was sorted CD4+, CD8+, or CD8+CD57+ T cells (not recorded which) from PBMCs. These receptor sequences come from a human donor in good health, serving as a control.

The genes are TRBV15 and TRBJ2-1; D is possibly TRBD2 (6 bases). V was clipped by 4 bases and J by 3 bases, with 16 bases between them. Germline V gene data show CDR1 as LNHNV and CDR2 as YYDKDF (reference sequence). The CDR3 runs to 16 residues. The CDR3 loop is CATSTREARFYNEQFF. In DNA form, the CDR3 reads TGTGCCACCAGCACGAGGGAGGCTAGATTCTACAATGAGCAGTTCTTC.

The CDR3 region has the DNA TGTGCCAGCAGCACAGGGATTTATGGCTACACCTTC. This sequence encodes CASSTGIYGYTF. The chain uses TRBV10-3 and TRBJ1-2; a weak D match, TRBD1 (6 bases). The CDR3 runs 12 residues. Trimming left V 10 bases short and J 5 bases short, with 14 bases between. Germline V gene lookup returns CDR1 ENHRY and CDR2 SYGVKD.